The TCR beta chain described here comes from a study of shared clonotypes between healthy human individuals. Study results and limitations: With a handful of donors compared, roughly 4.9% of naive CD4 clonotypes were shared.

Measured with immunoSEQ multiplex PCR; TCRdb has only the in-frame clones, and not every one. The profile shows about 2 million clones, 95% of them singletons. About this clone itself: Its antigen is not known.

Trimming shortened V by 0 bases and J by 15 bases, and 11 bases separated the two germline ends. There are 12 residues in the CDR3. The V gene's germline CDR1 is MGHRA and CDR2 YSYEKL. This rearrangement joins TRBV4-1 to TRBJ1-4, with D perhaps TRBD1 (5 bases). The sample was naive CD4+ T cells sorted from blood. Subset noted: CD45RA+ positively selected. The origin of this receptor is a man younger than 35 in good health. CDR3 nucleotide sequence: TGCGCCAGCAGCCAAGATCTGGGACGTGTGTTTTTT. Residues: CASSQDLGRVFF.